A single sample gave rise to the 13 T cell receptor beta chains below, sequenced in a study of blood T cell repertoires in COVID-19. Repertoires were generated with immunoSEQ multiplex PCR, while TCRdb's copy carries only in-frame clones and drops some. This table holds 150,000 to 200,000 clones, around 73% found once. Sequenced: PBMCs or T cells enriched from blood (not recorded which). Source of these receptors: a woman aged 45-65 years who had recovered from COVID-19.

The chain is built from TRBV3-1 (or the pseudogene TRBV3-2) and TRBJ2-1; the D is unclear. This CDR3 has 11 residues. V was pared by 5 bases and J by 5 bases, with 4 bases between. CDR1 and CDR2 from the germline V gene are LGHDT and YNNKEL (reference sequence). DNA for the CDR3: TGTGCCAGCAGCTTTAACAATGAGCAGTTCTTC. It encodes CASSFNNEQFF.

This clone was counted only a few times. The V gene is TRBV19, the J gene TRBJ1-5, with TRBD1 matching 7 bases. Trimming removed 6 bases from V and 7 bases from J; junction bases left unmatched: 9. Germline V gives CDR1 LNHDA, CDR2 SQIVND (reference sequence). The length of the CDR3 is 14 residues. The CDR3 nucleotides are TGTGCCAGTAGCCCCAACAGGGGAAGGCAGCCCCAGCATTTT. Amino acid sequence: CASSPNRGRQPQHF.

The chain recombines TRBV5-1 with TRBJ2-5; tentatively, D is TRBD1 (6 bases). Trimming left V 2 bases short and J 5 bases short, with 19 bases between. The V gene's germline CDR1 is SGHRS and CDR2 YFSETQ. The CDR3 has 16 residues. CDR3 protein: CASSFAPQGPVETQYF. As DNA, the CDR3 is TGCGCCAGCAGCTTTGCCCCACAGGGTCCCGTTGAGACCCAGTACTTC.

The J gene is TRBJ1-6, the V gene TRBV6-2 or TRBV6-3; D is possibly TRBD1 (5 bases). CDR1 is MNHEY and CDR2 is SVGEGT in the germline V gene. With 7 bases removed from V and 7 bases from J, the gap between germline ends came to 11 bases. This CDR3 is built from 13 residues. CDR3 residues: CASNPDKNSPLHF. DNA for the CDR3: TGTGCCAGCAACCCGGACAAAAATTCACCCCTCCACTTT.

V is TRBV7-2 and J is TRBJ2-7; TRBD1 aligns across 8 bases. The V gene's germline CDR1 is SGHTA and CDR2 FQGNSA. The CDR3 is 16 amino acids. V gave up 2 bases and J gave up 7 bases; unmatched junction bases: 13. The CDR3 sequence: CASSLIQLDRGREQYF. For the CDR3, the DNA is TGTGCCAGCAGCTTAATACAGTTAGACAGGGGTCGGGAGCAGTACTTC.

The chain is built from TRBV7-2 and TRBJ2-3; TRBD2 aligns across 9 bases. The J segment lost 4 bases and the V segment lost 4 bases, leaving 3 bases of the junction unmatched. Germline V gene lookup returns CDR1 SGHTA and CDR2 FQGNSA. The CDR3 runs to 14 residues. The CDR3 DNA reads TGTGCCAGCAGCTATAGCGGGAGCGCAGATACGCAGTATTTT. This sequence encodes CASSYSGSADTQYF.

This clone was observed once. The chain recombines TRBV30 with TRBJ2-3; D is unresolved. This CDR3 has 11 amino acids. From germline, CDR1 is GTSNPN and CDR2 SVGIG (reference sequence). V was pared by 4 bases and J by 3 bases, with 5 bases between. As DNA, the CDR3 is TGTGCCTGGACTCAGACAGATACGCAGTATTTT. This codes for CAWTQTDTQYF.

The chain couples TRBV3-1 (or the pseudogene TRBV3-2) to TRBJ2-1; 9 bases line up with TRBD2. Germline lookup yields CDR1 LGHDT and CDR2 YNNKEL (reference sequence). Trimming removed 1 base from V and 9 bases from J; junction bases left unmatched: 7. The CDR3 sequence is 15 residues long. In DNA form, the CDR3 reads TGTGCCAGCAGCCAAGGGCTAGCGGGAAACGTTGAGCAGTTCTTC. Translation gives CASSQGLAGNVEQFF.

V usage is TRBV27 and J usage is TRBJ1-2; 9 bases align to TRBD1. This CDR3 is 16 amino acids long. V lost 4 bases to trimming and J lost 4 bases; unmatched junction nucleotides: 10. The V gene's germline CDR1 is MNHEY and CDR2 SMNVEV (reference sequence). The CDR3 here is CASSSPDRGQGYGYTF. The DNA of the CDR3 is TGTGCCAGCAGTTCCCCGGACAGGGGTCAGGGCTATGGCTACACCTTC.

V is TRBV5-4 and J is TRBJ1-1; 12 bases are shared with TRBD1. The J segment lost 11 bases and the V segment lost 10 bases, leaving 15 bases of the junction unmatched. The CDR3 length is 14 residues. The V gene's germline CDR1 is SGHNT and CDR2 YYREEE (reference sequence). The CDR3 region is CAYSSGTGGGGAFF. DNA of the CDR3: TGTGCCTACTCGTCCGGGACAGGGGGCGGTGGGGCTTTCTTT.

The chain has TRBV11-2 and TRBJ1-3; 8 nucleotides agree with TRBD1. After removal of 2 bases from V and 3 bases from J, the junction contained 3 bases not matched to a gene. The CDR3 has 15 amino acids. The germline V gene encodes CDR1 SGHAT and CDR2 FQNNGV. DNA of the CDR3: TGTGCCAGCAGCTTAAACAGGGGGTTTGGAAACACCATATATTTT. Translation: CASSLNRGFGNTIYF.

The chain combines TRBV18 with TRBJ2-5; D perhaps matches TRBD1 (5 bases). The length of the CDR3 is 16 residues. V dropped 3 bases and J dropped 2 bases, with 16 bases sitting between them. Germline CDR1 is KGHSH and CDR2 is LQKENI. The CDR3 nucleotides read TGTGCCAGCTCACCTAACGCTCCACAGGTACAAGAGACCCAGTACTTC. It translates to CASSPNAPQVQETQYF.

V is TRBV18 and J is TRBJ1-4; perhaps TRBD1 as D (5 bases). Trimming shortened V by 6 bases and J by 0 bases, and 11 bases separated the two germline ends. The CDR3 is 15 amino acids. CDR1 KGHSH and CDR2 LQKENI come from the germline V gene. The CDR3 region is CASSPQGSTNEKLFF. DNA for the CDR3: TGTGCCAGCTCGCCGCAGGGATCAACTAATGAAAAACTGTTTTTT.